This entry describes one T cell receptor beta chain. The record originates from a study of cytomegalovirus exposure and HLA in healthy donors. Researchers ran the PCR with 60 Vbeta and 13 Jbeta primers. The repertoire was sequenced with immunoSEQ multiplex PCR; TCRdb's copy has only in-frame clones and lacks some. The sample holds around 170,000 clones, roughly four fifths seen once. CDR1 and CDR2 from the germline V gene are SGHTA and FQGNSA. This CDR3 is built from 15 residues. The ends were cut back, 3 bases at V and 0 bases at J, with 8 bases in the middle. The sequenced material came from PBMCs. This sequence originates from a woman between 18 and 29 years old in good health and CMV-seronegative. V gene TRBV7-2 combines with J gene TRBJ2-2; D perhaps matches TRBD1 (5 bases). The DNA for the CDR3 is TGTGCCAGCAGCTTCGCAGGGACGAACACCGGGGAGCTGTTTTTT. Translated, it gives CASSFAGTNTGELFF. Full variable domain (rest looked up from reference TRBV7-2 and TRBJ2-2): GAGVSQSPSNKVTEKGKDVELRCDPISGHTALYWYRQSLGQGLEFLIYFQGNSAPDKSGLPSDRFSAERTGGSVSTLTIQRTQQEDSAVYLCASSFAGTNTGELFFGEGSRLTVL.